The source of this T cell receptor beta chain is a study of blood T cells in healthy people across ages. Remarks on this clonotype: The target antigen is unknown.

This CDR3 comprises 12 residues. V gave up 7 bases and J gave up 8 bases, with 14 bases separating them. CDR1 and CDR2 from the germline V gene are SGHTA and FQGNSA. Alongside a J-beta primer mix, a sample-barcoded 5' primer served in a second PCR lasting about 7 to 12 cycles. Each CDR3 protein is one row after TCRdb ran MiXCR on the 5' RACE reads. The table records around 620,000 distinct CDR3 sequences, approximately 27% of them present only once. Regarding the study as a whole: In older individuals, TCR beta diversity per million T cells was lower, falling roughly linearly with age. Higher diversity and more naive CD4+ cells were features of long-lived donors, compared to aged donors. TCR beta diversity was tightly associated with the proportion of naive T cells.

The material sequenced was blood. The sequence came from a woman aged 70 to 79 in good health. The chain carries TRBV7-2 and TRBJ1-2; tentatively, D is TRBD1 (5 bases). CDR3 nucleotides: TGTGCCAGCACCCCCTCGGGACTCGGCTACACCTTC. Translated: CASTPSGLGYTF. Filled out from reference TRBV7-2 and TRBJ1-2, the complete variable domain reads GAGVSQSPSNKVTEKGKDVELRCDPISGHTALYWYRQSLGQGLEFLIYFQGNSAPDKSGLPSDRFSAERTGGSVSTLTIQRTQQEDSAVYLCASTPSGLGYTFGSGTRLTVV.